The 26 T cell receptor beta chains presented below share a single source sample, sequenced in a study of shared clonotypes between healthy human individuals. Here immunoSEQ multiplex PCR was the method, and the copy in TCRdb shows in-frame clones only, minus some. The sample lists 950,000 to 1,100,000 clones, about three quarters occurring once. The source material was memory CD4+ T cells sorted from blood. Subset here: CD45RA-negative fraction. These receptors all stem from a man aged 18 to 29 in good health.

This CDR3 reads CASSLGGIRSTGELFF. CDR3 DNA: TGCGCCAGCAGCTTAGGGGGGATACGTAGCACCGGGGAGCTGTTTTTT. This sequence joins TRBV5-1 and TRBJ2-2; TRBD1 or TRBD2 may be the D gene (6 bases each). CDR3 length: 16 residues. V gave up 2 bases and J gave up 4 bases, with 15 bases separating them. Per the germline V gene, CDR1 is SGHRS and CDR2 is YFSETQ.

This clone was observed once. The DNA of the CDR3 is TGTGCCAGCAGCTTAGACACAGGGGGCAGGGAGACCCAGTACTTC. Protein sequence: CASSLDTGGRETQYF. The V gene is TRBV7-9, the J gene TRBJ2-5, with 9 bases matching TRBD1. Germline V lookup: CDR1 SEHNR, CDR2 FQNEAQ (reference sequence). This CDR3 region has 15 residues. With 1 base clipped from V and 5 bases from J, the junction kept 5 bases outside the gene matches.

J is TRBJ1-1 and V is TRBV6-6; D perhaps matches TRBD1 (6 bases). From germline, CDR1 is MNHNY and CDR2 SVGAGI (reference sequence). Trimming removed 5 bases from V and 3 bases from J, with 13 bases in between. This CDR3 is 14 amino acids long. CDR3 in DNA: TGTGCCAGCAGTCCCCGCCCAGGGGACACTGAAGCTTTCTTT. Translating gives CASSPRPGDTEAFF.

The J gene is TRBJ2-3, the V gene TRBV5-6, with TRBD1 matching 12 bases. J was trimmed by 5 bases and V by 4 bases; bases with no gene match: 8. Germline V gives CDR1 SGHDT, CDR2 YYEEEE. The CDR3 contains 16 residues. The CDR3 sequence is CASSPLGTGGEDTQYF. CDR3 sequence (DNA): TGTGCCAGCAGCCCCCTCGGGACAGGGGGCGAAGATACGCAGTATTTT.

This chain connects TRBV5-4 to TRBJ1-2; D is perhaps TRBD1 (6 bases). Trimming left V 0 bases short and J 8 bases short, with 14 bases between. Germline-derived CDR1 and CDR2 are SGHNT and YYREEE (reference sequence). The CDR3 contains 14 residues. The CDR3 DNA reads as TGTGCCAGCAGCTTGGAGACAGGAGGGGAAGGCTACACCTTC. The encoded protein is CASSLETGGEGYTF.

The V call is TRBV18, the J call TRBJ1-1; D is unresolved. Trimming cost V 2 bases and J 7 bases, with 8 bases left between them. The CDR3 contains 12 residues. CDR1 and CDR2 from the germline V gene are KGHSH and LQKENI. CDR3 nucleotides: TGTGCCAGCTCACCAGGCTCAGGTGAAGCTTTCTTT. It encodes CASSPGSGEAFF.

This clone was observed a few times. The chain uses TRBV5-8 and TRBJ2-7; D assignment may be TRBD1 or TRBD2 (5 bases each). Between the trimmed V and J ends, which lost 1 base and 9 bases, there was a span of 11 bases. This CDR3 spans 12 amino acids. Germline loops: CDR1 SGHTS, CDR2 YDEGEE. CDR3 DNA sequence: TGTGCCAGCAGCTTGAAGGGGACCCGGCAGTACTTC. Encoded protein: CASSLKGTRQYF.

The chain carries TRBV27 and TRBJ2-1; TRBD1 might be the D (6 bases). The CDR3 sequence is 15 residues long. The germline V and J ends were trimmed by 2 bases and 0 bases, with 8 bases remaining between them. Germline V gene lookup returns CDR1 MNHEY and CDR2 SMNVEV (reference sequence). The CDR3 DNA is TGTGCCAGCAGTTTACAGGGGAGCTCCTACAATGAGCAGTTCTTC. Residues: CASSLQGSSYNEQFF.

This clone was seen a few times. The V and J genes are TRBV15 and TRBJ2-5, with 11 bases fitting TRBD2. Unmatched junction bases numbered 11, after V lost 0 bases and J lost 5 bases. The CDR3 is made up of 18 amino acids. CDR1 LNHNV and CDR2 YYDKDF come from the germline V gene (reference sequence). CDR3 residues: CATSRDPTSGSGVETQYF. CDR3 coding DNA: TGTGCCACCAGCAGAGATCCCACTAGCGGGAGTGGGGTGGAGACCCAGTACTTC.

The CDR3 region is CASSPGQTNYGYTF. The CDR3 region has the DNA TGTGCCAGCAGTCCGGGACAGACGAACTATGGCTACACCTTC. This chain connects TRBV6-6 to TRBJ1-2; 7 nucleotides agree with TRBD1. Germline V gene lookup returns CDR1 MNHNY and CDR2 SVGAGI (reference sequence). This CDR3 has 14 residues. Trimming took 5 bases from V and 2 from J; bases not matched to a gene: 5.

This chain links TRBV6-6 with TRBJ2-7, with 9 bases matching TRBD2. With 7 bases clipped from V and 6 bases from J, the junction kept 16 bases outside the gene matches. Germline-derived CDR1 and CDR2 are MNHNY and SVGAGI (reference sequence). The CDR3 is 16 residues long. CDR3 nucleotides: TGTGCCAGCACCCCCAGGGCTAGCGGGATCCAGGGCGAGCAGTACTTC. Amino acid sequence: CASTPRASGIQGEQYF.

This sequence joins TRBV5-1 and TRBJ2-5, with D possibly being TRBD1 (6 bases). CDR1 SGHRS and CDR2 YFSETQ come from the germline V gene. V lost 3 bases to trimming and J lost 0 bases, with 9 bases between them. This CDR3 comprises 14 residues. CDR3 sequence: CASSSQGNQETQYF. DNA of the CDR3: TGCGCCAGCAGCTCACAGGGAAACCAAGAGACCCAGTACTTC.

The table lists this clone with a count of one. The V and J genes are TRBV5-4 and TRBJ1-6; TRBD1 matches at 8 bases. Germline CDR1 is SGHNT and CDR2 is YYREEE (reference sequence). V lost 0 bases to trimming and J lost 12 bases; unmatched junction nucleotides: 5. This CDR3 region has 14 residues. The CDR3 here is CASSLEQGVVPLHF. The CDR3 nucleotides read TGTGCCAGCAGCTTGGAACAGGGGGTAGTACCCCTCCACTTT.

This clone was counted ten times or more. This sequence joins TRBV19 and TRBJ1-2, with a tentative D call TRBD1 (5 bases). There are 15 residues in the CDR3. CDR1 and CDR2 (germline): LNHDA, SQIVND (reference sequence). Trimming removed 3 bases at V and 7 bases at J, with 18 bases between. CDR3 nucleotides: TGTGCCAGTAGTATTCGACAGAGCGGGCGATTTGGCTACACCTTC. Its translation: CASSIRQSGRFGYTF.

The J gene is TRBJ2-3, the V gene TRBV10-3; TRBD2 aligns across 11 bases. Losses at the gene ends were 6 bases for V and 3 bases for J; bases not matched to a gene: 5. CDR1 ENHRY and CDR2 SYGVKD come from the germline V gene. The CDR3 has 15 residues. The CDR3 region has the DNA TGTGCCATCAGCACGACTAGCGGGAATACAGATACGCAGTATTTT. It translates to CAISTTSGNTDTQYF.

The chain combines TRBV5-6 with TRBJ2-2, with D hard to call. V was shortened by 0 bases and J by 3 bases, with 3 bases between the two germline ends. The CDR3 spans 13 residues. CDR1 SGHDT and CDR2 YYEEEE come from the germline V gene. The CDR3 DNA reads TGTGCCAGCAGCTTGGCCCACACCGGGGAGCTGTTTTTT. It translates to CASSLAHTGELFF. The whole variable domain, filled in from reference TRBV5-6 and TRBJ2-2, reads DAGVTQSPTHLIKTRGQQVTLRCSPKSGHDTVSWYQQALGQGPQFIFQYYEEEERQRGNFPDRFSGHQFPNYSSELNVNALLLGDSALYLCASSLAHTGELFFGEGSRLTVL.

This clone has at least ten counts. Other nucleotide sequences in the sample specify the same CDR3. The chain is built from TRBV10-3 and TRBJ2-2, with 9 bases lining up with TRBD2. The CDR3 covers 15 residues. Trimming cost V 6 bases and J 0 bases; bases outside gene matches: 2. Germline V gene data show CDR1 as ENHRY and CDR2 as SYGVKD. CDR3: CAIRASGANTGELFF. The CDR3, as DNA: TGTGCCATCAGGGCTAGCGGGGCGAACACCGGGGAGCTGTTTTTT.

The chain is built from TRBV7-2 and TRBJ2-1; D might be TRBD1 or TRBD2, each matching 5 bases. The CDR3 sequence is 18 residues long. V was pared by 0 bases and J by 1 base, with 16 bases between. The germline gives CDR1 SGHTA, CDR2 FQGNSA. The DNA of the CDR3 is TGTGCCAGCAGCTTAGCGGGGACGGCTAGCACTTCCTACAATGAGCAGTTCTTC. Encoded protein: CASSLAGTASTSYNEQFF. The complete variable domain, with remaining parts taken from reference TRBV7-2 and TRBJ2-1, reads GAGVSQSPSNKVTEKGKDVELRCDPISGHTALYWYRQSLGQGLEFLIYFQGNSAPDKSGLPSDRFSAERTGGSVSTLTIQRTQQEDSAVYLCASSLAGTASTSYNEQFFGPGTRLTVL.

The rearrangement links TRBV5-1 to TRBJ1-4; 8 nucleotides match TRBD1. The V gene end was trimmed by 4 bases and the J gene end by 8 bases; junction bases not matched to a gene: 10. Germline lookup yields CDR1 SGHRS and CDR2 YFSETQ. This CDR3 is built from 15 residues. The chain's CDR3 is CASSDLTGAGEKLFF. The CDR3 DNA sequence: TGCGCCAGCAGCGACTTGACAGGGGCAGGGGAAAAACTGTTTTTT.

DNA for the CDR3: TGTGCCAGCAGCGTAGAGGACGGCTACGAGCAGTACTTC. This gives the protein CASSVEDGYEQYF. The rearrangement uses TRBV9 and TRBJ2-7; D not certain. Between the trimmed V and J ends, which lost 0 bases and 3 bases, there was a span of 7 bases. There are 13 residues in the CDR3. CDR1 is SGDLS and CDR2 is YYNGEE in the germline V gene.

The chain links TRBV4-1 to TRBJ2-6, with D perhaps TRBD1 (5 bases). V gave up 2 bases and J gave up 0 bases, with 8 bases separating them. In germline, CDR1 is MGHRA, CDR2 YSYEKL. The CDR3 is made up of 16 amino acids. CDR3 DNA: TGCGCCAGCAGCCAACGACAGACCTCTGGGGCCAACGTCCTGACTTTC. This sequence encodes CASSQRQTSGANVLTF.

V gene TRBV6-1 combines with J gene TRBJ2-2, with TRBD1 matching over 7 bases. This CDR3 comprises 14 residues. CDR1 is MNHNS, CDR2 SASEGT, per germline. J was trimmed by 7 bases and V by 7 bases; bases with no gene match: 9. The CDR3 protein is CASIPTGAGGELFF. CDR3 DNA sequence: TGTGCCAGCATTCCTACAGGGGCTGGCGGGGAGCTGTTTTTT.

The chain carries TRBV7-6 and TRBJ2-1, with 16 bases lining up with TRBD2. This CDR3 has 15 residues. From germline, CDR1 is SGHVS and CDR2 FNYEAQ. The junction had 5 bases not matched to a gene; V was cut back by 8 bases and J by 7 bases. In DNA form, the CDR3 reads TGTGCCAGCGGGACTAGCGGGAGGGCCGGGAATGAGCAGTTCTTC. This gives the protein CASGTSGRAGNEQFF.

The rearrangement uses TRBV6-1 and TRBJ1-3; TRBD1 agrees at 8 bases. Trimming cost V 4 bases and J 0 bases; bases outside gene matches: 5. Looked up from germline, CDR1 is MNHNS and CDR2 is SASEGT. This CDR3 comprises 16 residues. CDR3 sequence: CASSVQGARSGNTIYF. CDR3 DNA sequence: TGTGCCAGCAGTGTCCAGGGGGCACGCTCTGGAAACACCATATATTTT.

The chain links TRBV5-1 to TRBJ2-1, with D unresolved. Trimming pared 2 bases from V and 4 bases from J, leaving 7 bases between. The germline V gene has CDR1 SGHRS and CDR2 YFSETQ. This CDR3 spans 13 amino acids. CDR3 loop: CASSFASYNEQFF. The CDR3, as DNA: TGCGCCAGCAGCTTCGCCTCATACAATGAGCAGTTCTTC.

The chain recombines TRBV27 with TRBJ2-2; tentative D call: TRBD1 (6 bases). With 5 bases removed from V and 3 bases from J, the gap between germline ends came to 13 bases. This CDR3 comprises 15 residues. Germline-derived CDR1 and CDR2 are MNHEY and SMNVEV (reference sequence). The CDR3 loop is CASSRWDIYTGELFF. DNA of the CDR3: TGTGCCAGCAGTCGTTGGGACATCTACACCGGGGAGCTGTTTTTT.